One and the same sample provided the 19 T cell receptor beta chains below, sequenced in a study of regulatory T cells in long-lasting Graves disease. Combining iRepertoire HTBI primers with Arm-PCR of CDR3 regions, the authors built TCR beta libraries. One entry per CDR3 protein results from TCRdb running MiXCR on the multiplex PCR reads. The sample carries about 220,000 distinct CDR3 sequences, approximately 18% recorded once. As for time point: newly diagnosed GD, antithyroid drugs for less than 3 months. From PBMCs, RNA was extracted and then used to make the TCR library. Another study also made use of these data, one on T cells in Graves' hyperthyroidism and ophthalmopathy.

Sequences were derived from peripheral blood mononuclear cells (PBMCs), sampled at new diagnosis, from a patient treated with antithyroid drugs. The receptors were sampled from a woman aged 25-40 years with Graves disease.

This clonotype was recorded at least ten times. The CDR3: CASSLGEGHNEQFF. The CDR3 coding sequence is TGTGCCAGCAGTTTGGGGGAGGGTCACAATGAGCAGTTCTTC. V gene TRBV12-3 or TRBV12-4 combines with J gene TRBJ2-1, with 7 bases that match TRBD2. V lost 3 bases to trimming and J lost 5 bases; unmatched junction nucleotides: 4. This CDR3 contains 14 residues.

This clonotype was seen ten or more times. This chain links TRBV7-3 with TRBJ2-3; weak D call: TRBD1 (6 bases). Per germline, CDR1 SGHTA and CDR2 FQGTGA. The CDR3 runs to 14 residues. V lost 2 bases and J 3 bases, leaving 9 bases between the germline ends. Here the CDR3 reads CASSLRTVTDTQYF. CDR3 nucleotides: TGTGCCAGCAGCTTACGGACAGTAACAGATACGCAGTATTTT.

At least ten counts were recorded for this clonotype. The rearrangement uses TRBV11-2 and TRBJ1-5; 7 nucleotides line up with TRBD1. This CDR3 is built from 13 residues. Per germline, CDR1 SGHAT and CDR2 FQNNGV. With 5 bases clipped from V and 4 bases from J, the junction kept 2 bases outside the gene matches. The CDR3 reads CASSLQGNQPQHF. In DNA form, the CDR3 reads TGTGCCAGCAGCCTACAGGGGAATCAGCCCCAGCATTTT.

With respect to this clonotype: It differs at one base from a far larger clone, so likely a read error. The V call is TRBV2, the J call TRBJ2-1; the D gene is possibly TRBD2 (5 bases). The germline gives CDR1 SNHLY, CDR2 FYNNEI. The length of the CDR3 is 13 residues. The CDR3 DNA is TGTGTCAGCAGCGCTTCACTAGGAAATGAGCAGTTCTTC. Amino acids: CVSSASLGNEQFF.

This clonotype was detected many times. The chain is built from TRBV29-1 and TRBJ1-1; D is perhaps TRBD1 (5 bases). CDR3 length: 18 residues. CDR1 is SQVTM and CDR2 is ANQGSEA in the germline V gene. V was shortened by 6 bases and J by 0 bases, with 26 bases between the two germline ends. The CDR3 nucleotides read TGCAGCGTCAATGCCCGGGGACCGCGGAATAAGATGAACACTGAAGCTTTCTTT. This translates into CSVNARGPRNKMNTEAFF.

Only a few counts were recorded for this clonotype. The V gene is TRBV9, the J gene TRBJ1-3; unclear D gene. V lost 0 bases, J lost 4 bases, and 20 bases lay in between. Germline V gene lookup returns CDR1 SGDLS and CDR2 YYNGEE. The CDR3 consists of 18 residues. As DNA, the CDR3 is TGTGCCAGCAGCGTAGCTACGGGCATCTCGGCGGCGGGAAACACCATATATTTT. Protein: CASSVATGISAAGNTIYF.

Concerning this clonotype: This likely stems from a read error, as it lies one base from a far larger clone. The J gene is TRBJ2-7, the V gene TRBV2; 9 bases are shared with TRBD2. The CDR3 extends over 14 amino acids. CDR1 SNHLY and CDR2 FYNNEI come from the germline V gene. V was pared by 5 bases and J by 9 bases, with 11 bases of the junction left unmatched. The CDR3 DNA reads as TGTGCCAGCAGTTTGGGACTAGCCTTCGGGGTGCAGTACTTC. This translates into CASSLGLAFGVQYF.

This clonotype was picked up many times. The chain has TRBV19 and TRBJ1-1; D not resolved. V was trimmed by 4 bases and J by 0 bases, leaving 6 bases between them. This CDR3 spans 13 amino acids. The germline gives CDR1 LNHDA, CDR2 SQIVND (reference sequence). Written as DNA, the CDR3 is TGTGCCAGTAGTACCGGGCTGAACACTGAAGCTTTCTTT. It yields the protein CASSTGLNTEAFF.

This clonotype was detected ten times or more. V is TRBV28 and J is TRBJ1-1; TRBD1 matches at 11 bases. The CDR3 consists of 15 residues. Germline V gives CDR1 MDHEN, CDR2 SYDVKM. V lost 5 bases, J lost 5 bases, and 7 bases stayed unmatched. The CDR3 nucleotides are TGTGCCAGCAGTCCGGGACAGGGGGGAAGAACTGAAGCTTTCTTT. Translated, it gives CASSPGQGGRTEAFF.

This clonotype showed up many times. V usage is TRBV12-3 or TRBV12-4 and J usage is TRBJ1-5, with 8 bases lining up with TRBD1. V dropped 2 bases and J dropped 0; count of bases not matched to a gene: 15. The CDR3 spans 20 residues. The CDR3 nucleotides read TGTGCCAGCAGTTTAAGACCTCGCTTCGGACAGGGACCTAGCAATCAGCCCCAGCATTTT. This sequence encodes CASSLRPRFGQGPSNQPQHF.

This clonotype occurred many times. The chain links TRBV28 to TRBJ1-3, with a tentative D call TRBD1 (5 bases). V was shortened by 3 bases and J by 4 bases, with 16 bases between the two germline ends. CDR1 MDHEN and CDR2 SYDVKM come from the germline V gene. This CDR3 has 16 amino acids. The CDR3 is CASSLYGTQYGNTIYF. Here the CDR3 DNA reads TGTGCCAGCAGTTTGTACGGGACGCAGTACGGAAACACCATATATTTT.

This chain connects TRBV12-3 or TRBV12-4 to TRBJ1-1; D possibly corresponds to TRBD1 (5 bases). CDR3 length: 17 residues. V was shortened by 8 bases and J by 2 bases, with 24 bases between the two germline ends. CDR3 sequence reads: CASGWWGWGYENTEAFF. CDR3 in DNA: TGTGCCAGCGGTTGGTGGGGCTGGGGGTATGAAAACACTGAAGCTTTCTTT.

This clonotype was picked up many times. The V call is TRBV20-1, the J call TRBJ1-6; the D gene is possibly TRBD1 (6 bases). Germline V lookup: CDR1 DFQATT, CDR2 SNEGSKA (reference sequence). The V and J ends lost 5 bases and 3 bases respectively, with 14 bases between them. The length of the CDR3 is 15 residues. CDR3 nucleotides: TGCAGTGCTCGGTCTGCAGGGGTCTATAATTCACCCCTCCACTTT. Translated, it gives CSARSAGVYNSPLHF.

Many counts were recorded for this clonotype. The V call is TRBV19, the J call TRBJ1-1; the D gene is possibly TRBD1 (6 bases). There are 13 residues in the CDR3. V was trimmed by 1 base and J by 7 bases, leaving 10 bases between them. CDR1 is LNHDA and CDR2 is SQIVND in the germline V gene (reference sequence). The CDR3 DNA reads TGTGCCAGTAGTATAGGTATGGACAGTGAAGCTTTCTTT. It is translated as CASSIGMDSEAFF.

This clonotype was detected many times. This chain connects TRBV30 to TRBJ1-5; D is undetermined. Germline V gene lookup returns CDR1 GTSNPN and CDR2 SVGIG (reference sequence). This CDR3 spans 13 amino acids. Trimming removed 3 bases at V and 5 bases at J, with 11 bases between. CDR3 sequence: CAWSSFPHQPQHF. In nucleotides, the CDR3 is TGTGCCTGGAGCTCATTCCCCCATCAGCCCCAGCATTTT.

This clonotype was counted ten times or more. This chain connects TRBV4-1 to TRBJ1-4; weak D call: TRBD1 (5 bases). Trimming took off 1 base at V and 7 bases at J, with 13 bases between the two ends. CDR1 is MGHRA and CDR2 is YSYEKL in the germline V gene. The CDR3 contains 15 residues. CDR3 nucleotides: TGCGCCAGCAGCCAAGCCGAGAGGGGTGGTGAAAAACTGTTTTTT. It encodes CASSQAERGGEKLFF.

This clonotype appeared many times. The chain links TRBV20-1 to TRBJ2-1, with 8 bases matching TRBD2. This CDR3 has 15 residues. Germline assignment: CDR1 DFQATT and CDR2 SNEGSKA (reference sequence). Germline trimming cut 5 bases from V and 5 bases from J; bases unmatched to any gene: 11. The CDR3 protein is CSAARTGTRNNEQFF. As DNA, the CDR3 is TGCAGTGCTGCCCGAACCGGGACTAGGAACAATGAGCAGTTCTTC.

In its sample, this clonotype was seen many times. V and J are TRBV9 and TRBJ2-2; D gene uncertain. V lost 4 bases and J lost 7, with 14 bases in between. The length of the CDR3 is 14 residues. CDR1 and CDR2 from the germline V gene are SGDLS and YYNGEE. This CDR3 is CASSRQELRGELFF. CDR3 DNA: TGTGCCAGCAGCCGGCAGGAATTACGCGGGGAGCTGTTTTTT.

This clonotype was counted many times. The CDR3 protein is CASSYPSRGTSTDTQYF. The CDR3 DNA sequence: TGTGCCAGCAGTTACCCGTCTAGAGGGACTAGCACAGATACGCAGTATTTT. This rearrangement joins TRBV6-5 to TRBJ2-3; tentative D call: TRBD2 (6 bases). V was clipped by 2 bases and J by 0 bases, with 15 bases between them. The CDR3 runs to 17 residues. CDR1 and CDR2 (germline): MNHEY, SVGAGI.